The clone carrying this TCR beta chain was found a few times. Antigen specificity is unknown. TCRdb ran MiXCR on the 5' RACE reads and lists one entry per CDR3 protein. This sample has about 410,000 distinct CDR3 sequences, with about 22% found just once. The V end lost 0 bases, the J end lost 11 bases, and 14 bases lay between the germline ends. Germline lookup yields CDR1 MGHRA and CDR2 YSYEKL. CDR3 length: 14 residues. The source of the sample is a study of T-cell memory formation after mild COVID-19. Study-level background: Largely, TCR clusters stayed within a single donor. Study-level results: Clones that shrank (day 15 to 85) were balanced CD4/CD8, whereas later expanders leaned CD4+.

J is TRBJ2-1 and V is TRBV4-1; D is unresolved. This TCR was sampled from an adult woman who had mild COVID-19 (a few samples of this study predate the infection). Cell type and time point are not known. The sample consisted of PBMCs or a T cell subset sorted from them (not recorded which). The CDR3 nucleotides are TGCGCCAGCAGCCAAGATCAAGCCCCCAGCAAGCAGTTCTTC. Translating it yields CASSQDQAPSKQFF.